The clone carrying this T cell receptor beta chain was seen at least ten times. CDR3 length: 13 residues. V was trimmed by 7 bases and J by 2 bases, leaving 11 bases between them. A universal primer site and UMIs were added as TCR cDNA was made by 5'RACE template switching. A single record per CDR3 protein comes from TCRdb applying MiXCR to the 5' RACE reads. The sample contains approximately 96,000 distinct CDR3 sequences, more than 7.5% of which appear only once. The source of the sample is a study of T cells after yellow fever vaccination. Turning to the study itself: For low cell numbers, libraries were made with SMART-Seq v4 Ultra Low Input.

Broader study findings: Among primary-vaccination clones, most reappeared after the booster, at just under 98% for CD4 and 85% to 90% for CD8.

The V gene is TRBV12-3 or TRBV12-4, the J gene TRBJ2-5; D perhaps matches TRBD1 (5 bases). The receptor's source is a man younger than 30 who received the YFV17D yellow fever vaccine. The specimen comprised CD8+ T cells not binding an NS4B(214-222) dextramer, sorted from PBMCs, sampled about 2 weeks after the first yellow fever vaccination. CDR3 DNA sequence: TGTGCCAGCACCAGGGCGGATCAAGAGACCCAGTACTTC. Translating it yields CASTRADQETQYF.